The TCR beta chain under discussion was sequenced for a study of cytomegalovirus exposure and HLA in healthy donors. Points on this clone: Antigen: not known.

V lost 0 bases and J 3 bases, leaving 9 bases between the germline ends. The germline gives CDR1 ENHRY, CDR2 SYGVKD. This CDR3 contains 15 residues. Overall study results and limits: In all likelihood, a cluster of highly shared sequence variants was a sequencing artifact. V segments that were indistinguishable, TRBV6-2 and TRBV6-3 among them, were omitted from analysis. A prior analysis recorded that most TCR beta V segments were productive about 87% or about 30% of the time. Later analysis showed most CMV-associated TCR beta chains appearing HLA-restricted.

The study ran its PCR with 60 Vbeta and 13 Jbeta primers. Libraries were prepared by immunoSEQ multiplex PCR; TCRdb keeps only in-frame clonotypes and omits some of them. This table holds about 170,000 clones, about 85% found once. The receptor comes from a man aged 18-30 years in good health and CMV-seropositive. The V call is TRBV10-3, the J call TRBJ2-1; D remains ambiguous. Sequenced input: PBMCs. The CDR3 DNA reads TGTGCCATCAGTGAGTCGAGCCTAAACTACAATGAGCAGTTCTTC. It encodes CAISESSLNYNEQFF.